This TCR beta chain was retrieved from a study of blood T cell repertoires in COVID-19. Repertoires were generated with immunoSEQ multiplex PCR, while TCRdb's copy carries only in-frame clones and drops some. The sample comprises 200,000 or so clones, 70% to 85% of which are singletons, and about 6.9% rests with the top ten. Per the germline V gene, CDR1 is ENHRY and CDR2 is SYGVKD. Unmatched junction bases numbered 8, after V lost 6 bases and J lost 1 base. CDR3 length: 16 residues. The sample comprised peripheral blood. The chain uses TRBV10-3 and TRBJ2-5; 10 bases match TRBD2. The receptor was isolated from a human donor with acute or convalescent COVID-19. The donor label of this sample is uncertain. CDR3 sequence: CAIRGDSGRFQETQYF. The DNA of the CDR3 is TGTGCCATCAGAGGGGATAGCGGGAGGTTCCAAGAGACCCAGTACTTC.